These 29 T cell receptor beta chains came from one sample sequenced in a study of cytomegalovirus exposure and HLA in healthy donors. The PCR was carried out with 60 Vbeta primers and 13 Jbeta primers. Some clones are missing from TCRdb's copy, which holds only in-frame ones; the method was immunoSEQ multiplex PCR. The profile shows around 130,000 clones, about 76% of them singletons. Material: PBMCs. The source of these receptors is a man in his late teens or twenties in good health and CMV-seronegative.

The rearrangement links TRBV18 to TRBJ1-5; TRBD1 is a possible D gene (6 bases). V was clipped by 3 bases and J by 6 bases, with 12 bases between them. CDR3 length equals 14 residues. The germline V gene has CDR1 KGHSH and CDR2 LQKENI. CDR3 protein: CASSPSGGRQPQHF. The CDR3 region has the DNA TGTGCCAGCTCACCCAGCGGGGGCCGTCAGCCCCAGCATTTT.

The V gene is TRBV7-2, the J gene TRBJ2-7, with 8 positions matching TRBD2. The CDR3 contains 15 residues. Germline CDR1 SGHTA, CDR2 FQGNSA. Trimming took 1 base from V and 7 from J; bases not matched to a gene: 9. The CDR3 sequence is CASSLGPAGALEQYF. Written as DNA, the CDR3 is TGTGCCAGCAGCTTAGGTCCAGCGGGGGCCCTAGAGCAGTACTTC.

The chain joins TRBV19 to TRBJ2-3; 8 bases line up with TRBD2. Germline CDR1 LNHDA, CDR2 SQIVND (reference sequence). V lost 7 bases, J lost 0 bases, and 18 bases stayed unmatched. The CDR3 length is 19 residues. For the CDR3, the DNA is TGTGCCAGTATTTCAGTAGAGGGCGAACGGGGGGGAAGCACAGATACGCAGTATTTT. It encodes CASISVEGERGGSTDTQYF.

The J gene is TRBJ2-7, the V gene TRBV29-1; 7 bases map to TRBD1. CDR3 size: 13 residues. Germline V gene lookup returns CDR1 SQVTM and CDR2 ANQGSEA. V gave up 5 bases and J gave up 4 bases; unmatched junction bases: 8. The CDR3 region has the DNA TGCAGCGTTTGGGGAGCAGGGGGTTACGAGCAGTACTTC. Protein product: CSVWGAGGYEQYF.

The chain carries TRBV4-3 and TRBJ1-3; D possibly corresponds to TRBD1 (6 bases). CDR1 is LGHNA and CDR2 is YSLEER in the germline V gene. The V end lost 0 bases, the J end lost 1 base, and 10 bases lay between the germline ends. This CDR3 is 16 amino acids long. The CDR3 DNA reads as TGCGCCAGCAGCCAAGATCGGGGGGCATCTGGAAACACCATATATTTT. Protein: CASSQDRGASGNTIYF.

CDR3 nucleotide sequence: TGTGCCAGCAGCTTCGGGTCTCTATATGGCTACACCTTC. This translates into CASSFGSLYGYTF. The J gene is TRBJ1-2, the V gene TRBV7-2; the D is unclear. The CDR3 is 13 residues long. Trimming stripped 3 bases from V and 5 bases from J, with 10 bases between. CDR1 is SGHTA, CDR2 FQGNSA, per germline.

There are a few counts of this clone. The rearrangement links TRBV10-3 to TRBJ2-3; 7 nucleotides agree with TRBD2. V lost 0 bases, J lost 1 base, and 7 bases stayed unmatched. Germline loops: CDR1 ENHRY, CDR2 SYGVKD. The CDR3 totals 17 residues. CDR3 in DNA: TGTGCCATCAGTGAGTCGTTCTTGAGCGGGGGCACAGATACGCAGTATTTT. It specifies CAISESFLSGGTDTQYF.

This clone was detected only a few times. The rearrangement uses TRBV9 and TRBJ1-6; the match to TRBD1 covers 7 bases. Germline CDR1 SGDLS, CDR2 YYNGEE. This CDR3 comprises 19 residues. Trimming cost V 7 bases and J 0 bases; bases outside gene matches: 16. CDR3 protein: CASAGTDIPLSSYNSPLHF. CDR3 in DNA: TGTGCCAGCGCCGGGACAGATATTCCCTTAAGCTCCTATAATTCACCCCTCCACTTT. Looking up the rest from reference TRBV9 and TRBJ1-6 gives the full variable domain: DSGVTQTPKHLITATGQRVTLRCSPRSGDLSVYWYQQSLDQGLQFLIQYYNGEERAKGNILERFSAQQFPDLHSELNLSSLELGDSALYFCASAGTDIPLSSYNSPLHFGNGTRLTVT.

This clone showed up just once. The chain is built from TRBV5-5 and TRBJ1-1; D is perhaps TRBD1 (5 bases). This CDR3 region has 17 residues. CDR1 and CDR2 from the germline V gene are SGHKS and YYEKEE (reference sequence). Trimming shortened V by 0 bases and J by 6 bases, and 21 bases separated the two germline ends. This chain's CDR3 is CASSLEGSGGVSAEAFF. The CDR3 DNA is TGTGCCAGCAGCTTGGAGGGTTCGGGAGGGGTGAGCGCTGAAGCTTTCTTT.

The chain couples TRBV25-1 to TRBJ1-2; no clear D. The germline CDR1 and CDR2 sequences are MGHDK and SYGVNS. This CDR3 region has 13 residues. V lost 3 bases and J lost 4, with 9 bases in between. The CDR3 is CASSDPGIYGYTF. The CDR3 DNA reads as TGTGCCAGCAGTGATCCAGGTATCTATGGCTACACCTTC.

The gene calls are TRBV4-1 and TRBJ2-3; maybe TRBD2 (6 bases). V was shortened by 0 bases and J by 1 base, with 14 bases between the two germline ends. Germline loops: CDR1 MGHRA, CDR2 YSYEKL. The CDR3 is 17 amino acids. Written as DNA, the CDR3 is TGCGCCAGCAGCCAAGATCTGGGCGGCGGGGGCACAGATACGCAGTATTTT. As protein: CASSQDLGGGGTDTQYF.

The CDR3 coding sequence is TGTGCCAGCAGCTTAGGATTACGCATGAGCTCCTACGAGCAGTACTTC. Translating it yields CASSLGLRMSSYEQYF. The chain links TRBV7-8 to TRBJ2-5; the D is unclear. The J call may be wrong; the DNA end is better matched by TRBJ2-7. Germline V CDR1 and CDR2: SGHVS, FQNEAQ. The CDR3 length is 16 residues.

The chain employs TRBV7-9 and TRBJ2-2; 8 nucleotides align to TRBD1. Germline CDR1 and CDR2: SEHNR and FQNEAQ (reference sequence). Unmatched junction bases numbered 11, after V lost 6 bases and J lost 5 bases. The CDR3 is 16 amino acids. Here the CDR3 DNA reads TGTGCCAGCAGGCTTGGGACAGGTTCGAGGACCGGGGAGCTGTTTTTT. Protein product: CASRLGTGSRTGELFF.

Turning to this clone: Other DNA variants within this sample encode the same CDR3. The chain carries TRBV28 and TRBJ2-6; D is ambiguous. Germline CDR1 and CDR2: MDHEN and SYDVKM. Trimming took 3 bases from V and 0 from J, leaving 6 bases between them. This CDR3 has 15 amino acids. CDR3: CASSLAFSGANVLTF. The CDR3 DNA sequence: TGTGCCAGCAGTTTGGCTTTCTCTGGGGCCAACGTCCTGACTTTC.

This chain uses TRBV4-3 with TRBJ2-2; D is undetermined. The V end lost 0 bases, the J end lost 4 bases, and 9 bases lay between the germline ends. CDR3 length equals 15 residues. Germline lookup yields CDR1 LGHNA and CDR2 YSLEER. CDR3 nucleotides: TGCGCCAGCAGCCAAGAACCTTGGCCCACCGGGGAGCTGTTTTTT. As protein: CASSQEPWPTGELFF.

This chain's CDR3 is CASSHSRAGVYEQYF. CDR3 sequence (DNA): TGCGCCAGCAGCCATTCTCGAGCAGGTGTCTACGAGCAGTACTTC. The J gene is TRBJ2-7, the V gene TRBV4-3, with D hard to call. CDR1 is LGHNA, CDR2 YSLEER, per germline. This CDR3 has 15 residues. Trimming cost V 3 bases and J 3 bases, with 15 bases left between them.

The chain recombines TRBV4-3 with TRBJ1-2; D gene uncertain. This CDR3 contains 14 residues. Trimming stripped 0 bases from V and 2 bases from J, with 7 bases between. The germline gives CDR1 LGHNA, CDR2 YSLEER. CDR3 DNA: TGCGCCAGCAGCCAAGACCGACTGAACTATGGCTACACCTTC. Its protein product is CASSQDRLNYGYTF.

The rearrangement links TRBV5-1 to TRBJ1-5; 7 positions agree with TRBD1. With 4 bases clipped from V and 7 bases from J, the junction kept 8 bases outside the gene matches. Germline lookup yields CDR1 SGHRS and CDR2 YFSETQ. CDR3 length: 14 amino acids. The CDR3 loop reads CASSPTGDPQPQHF. CDR3 DNA: TGCGCCAGCAGCCCCACAGGGGACCCCCAGCCCCAGCATTTT.

The CDR3 is CASFWGDRANTEAFF. Written as DNA, the CDR3 is TGTGCCAGCTTTTGGGGGGACAGGGCTAACACTGAAGCTTTCTTT. The V and J genes are TRBV28 and TRBJ1-1, with 9 bases matching TRBD1. The V gene's germline CDR1 is MDHEN and CDR2 SYDVKM. With 8 bases clipped from V and 2 bases from J, the junction kept 9 bases outside the gene matches. This CDR3 contains 15 residues.

The gene calls are TRBV7-9 and TRBJ1-1, with D possibly matching TRBD1 (6 bases). The CDR3 has 15 amino acids. Germline CDR1 and CDR2: SEHNR and FQNEAQ (reference sequence). V dropped 2 bases and J dropped 1 base, with 11 bases sitting between them. The CDR3 sequence is CASSLSPTGNTEAFF. Here the CDR3 DNA reads TGTGCCAGCAGCTTAAGTCCGACAGGGAACACTGAAGCTTTCTTT.

The gene calls are TRBV15 and TRBJ1-5, with D perhaps TRBD1 (6 bases). The CDR3 is 14 residues long. Germline V gives CDR1 LNHNV, CDR2 YYDKDF (reference sequence). V was cut by 1 base and J by 10 bases, with 14 bases left in between. The CDR3 region has the DNA TGTGCCACCAGCAGAGTAACAGGACAGCCTCCCCAGCATTTT. Its translation: CATSRVTGQPPQHF.

The chain carries TRBV28 and TRBJ1-6, with TRBD1 as a possible D gene (6 bases). Trimming pared 4 bases from V and 8 bases from J, leaving 18 bases between. CDR3 length: 16 residues. Germline CDR1 reads MDHEN; CDR2 reads SYDVKM. In nucleotides, the CDR3 is TGTGCCAGCAGTTCTAAGGGGGTTTTCAGTTATTCACCCCTCCACTTT. This translates into CASSSKGVFSYSPLHF.

This clone was seen a single time. This chain uses TRBV7-9 with TRBJ2-3, with 11 nucleotides matching TRBD2. Germline trimming cut 7 bases from V and 1 base from J; bases unmatched to any gene: 7. This CDR3 contains 16 residues. Germline CDR1 and CDR2: SEHNR and FQNEAQ (reference sequence). CDR3 residues: CASILQLAGGTDTQYF. Written as DNA, the CDR3 is TGTGCCAGCATCCTACAACTAGCGGGGGGCACAGATACGCAGTATTTT.

The chain joins TRBV9 to TRBJ1-1; TRBD1 is a possible D gene (5 bases). The length of the CDR3 is 15 residues. CDR1 SGDLS and CDR2 YYNGEE come from the germline V gene. With 3 bases removed from V and 8 bases from J, the gap between germline ends came to 20 bases. CDR3 in DNA: TGTGCCAGCAGCGCGAACCCCGACGGGGGTTTAGAAGCTTTCTTT. This encodes CASSANPDGGLEAFF.

The V call is TRBV5-1, the J call TRBJ1-5; perhaps TRBD1 as D (5 bases). V lost 4 bases and J lost 9, with 20 bases in between. Germline lookup yields CDR1 SGHRS and CDR2 YFSETQ. The CDR3 runs to 15 residues. CDR3 in amino acids: CASSPYGDQGGPQHF. The CDR3 nucleotides read TGCGCCAGCAGCCCCTACGGCGATCAGGGTGGGCCCCAGCATTTT.

Only a few counts were recorded for this clone. The rearrangement links TRBV28 to TRBJ2-6, with D perhaps TRBD1 (5 bases). The CDR3 is 15 amino acids. With 6 bases removed from V and 0 bases from J, the gap between germline ends came to 9 bases. Germline-derived CDR1 and CDR2 are MDHEN and SYDVKM. CDR3 DNA: TGTGCCAGCAGAGGGGCCCGCTCTGGGGCCAACGTCCTGACTTTC. It translates to CASRGARSGANVLTF.

The chain is built from TRBV4-2 and TRBJ2-5, with D tentatively TRBD2 (5 bases). Trimming removed 6 bases from V and 3 bases from J, with 14 bases in between. This CDR3 spans 14 amino acids. Germline V CDR1 and CDR2: LGHNA, YNFKEQ. CDR3 residues: CASSVSPREETQYF. The CDR3 region has the DNA TGTGCCAGCAGTGTTAGCCCGAGGGAAGAGACCCAGTACTTC.

This chain uses TRBV5-4 with TRBJ2-5; 10 positions agree with TRBD2. With V trimmed by 6 bases and J by 3 bases, 14 bases remained unmatched. CDR3 length: 17 residues. Germline CDR1 SGHNT, CDR2 YYREEE (reference sequence). CDR3 DNA sequence: TGTGCCAGCACCGCGGCCCCCTTAGCGGGGGGTAAAGAGACCCAGTACTTC. Protein sequence: CASTAAPLAGGKETQYF.

V gene TRBV27 combines with J gene TRBJ2-7, with a weak D call TRBD1 (5 bases). The germline V gene encodes CDR1 MNHEY and CDR2 SMNVEV (reference sequence). Trimming stripped 4 bases from V and 3 bases from J, with 19 bases between. The CDR3 totals 16 residues. The CDR3 DNA is TGTGCCAGCAGTTCACTTCGAAACAGGACCTACTACGAGCAGTACTTC. Encoded protein: CASSSLRNRTYYEQYF.